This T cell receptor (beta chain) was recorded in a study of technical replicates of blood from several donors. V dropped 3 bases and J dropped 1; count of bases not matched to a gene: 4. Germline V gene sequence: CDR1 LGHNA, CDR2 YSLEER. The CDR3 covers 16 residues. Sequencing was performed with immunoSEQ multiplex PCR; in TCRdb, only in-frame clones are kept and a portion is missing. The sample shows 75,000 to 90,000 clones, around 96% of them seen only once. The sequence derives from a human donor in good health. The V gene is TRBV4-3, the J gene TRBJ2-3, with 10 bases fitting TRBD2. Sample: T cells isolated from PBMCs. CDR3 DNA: TGCGCCAGCAGCCAGACCGGACTAGCGGGCACAGATACGCAGTATTTT. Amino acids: CASSQTGLAGTDTQYF.